The 30 T cell receptor beta chains listed next were all sequenced from one sample in a study of T cell responses to AZD1222 COVID-19 vaccine. Only in-frame clones appear in the TCRdb table, and some are missing; sequencing was by immunoSEQ multiplex PCR. This sample has about 110,000 clones; about 90% occur once, and the top ten carry approximately 7.9%. The sample was peripheral blood, taken on day 0 of AZD1222 vaccination. The receptors derive from an adult in good health.

This clone appeared a single time. The V and J genes are TRBV11-2 and TRBJ1-1, with a weak D call TRBD1 (6 bases). CDR1 and CDR2 from the germline V gene are SGHAT and FQNNGV. The CDR3 loop spans 15 amino acids. V lost 1 base and J 2 bases, leaving 11 bases between the germline ends. The CDR3 nucleotides read TGTGCCAGCAGCTTAGTAGGCAGGGGAAACACTGAAGCTTTCTTT. Protein product: CASSLVGRGNTEAFF.

The chain has TRBV5-1 and TRBJ2-5, with 9 bases that match TRBD1. There are 14 residues in the CDR3. CDR1 and CDR2 (germline): SGHRS, YFSETQ. J was trimmed by 5 bases and V by 4 bases; bases with no gene match: 6. Written as DNA, the CDR3 is TGCGCCAGCAGCCTTACAGGGGGCACCGAGACCCAGTACTTC. As protein: CASSLTGGTETQYF.

This chain joins TRBV6-1 and TRBJ2-5; 9 nucleotides align to TRBD1. This CDR3 contains 16 residues. Germline V gene lookup returns CDR1 MNHNS and CDR2 SASEGT. The V gene end was trimmed by 4 bases and the J gene end by 1 base; junction bases not matched to a gene: 7. CDR3 coding DNA: TGTGCCAGCAGTGGGACAGGGGAGGGGCTCCAAGAGACCCAGTACTTC. This encodes CASSGTGEGLQETQYF.

The chain combines TRBV19 with TRBJ2-3; TRBD2 matches 14 bases. V trimming: 3 bases; J trimming: 15 bases; junction bases outside the gene matches: 14. There are 16 residues in the CDR3. Germline CDR1 is LNHDA and CDR2 is SQIVND (reference sequence). The CDR3 DNA is TGTGCCAGTAGTATGGGACTAGCGGGGGCCAGGTCCAGGTCATATTTT. The encoded protein is CASSMGLAGARSRSYF.

The rearrangement links TRBV6-5 to TRBJ1-2, with D maybe TRBD1 (6 bases). V was trimmed by 6 bases and J by 7 bases, leaving 9 bases between them. Germline CDR1 reads MNHEY; CDR2 reads SVGAGI. The CDR3 length is 11 residues. CDR3 in DNA: TGTGCCAGCAGACAGGGTGGTGGCTACACCTTC. Its protein product is CASRQGGGYTF.

The chain is built from TRBV6-1 and TRBJ1-1; unclear D gene. Trimming took off 0 bases at V and 1 base at J, with 9 bases between the two ends. The CDR3 covers 15 residues. Germline values: CDR1 MNHNS, CDR2 SASEGT. The DNA of the CDR3 is TGTGCCAGCAGTGAAGCGTGGGCCTCGAACACTGAAGCTTTCTTT. As protein: CASSEAWASNTEAFF.

This chain connects TRBV9 to TRBJ1-1, with no clear D. In germline, CDR1 is SGDLS, CDR2 YYNGEE. The V end was cut by 0 bases, the J end by 6 bases, with 9 bases between. The CDR3 totals 13 residues. CDR3 region: CASSVASGAEAFF. DNA of the CDR3: TGTGCCAGCAGCGTAGCTTCGGGTGCTGAAGCTTTCTTT.

The CDR3 coding sequence is TGTGCCAGCGCATTAGCGGGGCGGGCCCCAGATACGCAGTATTTT. It is translated as CASALAGRAPDTQYF. This chain joins TRBV2 and TRBJ2-3, with TRBD2 matching 8 bases. Germline trimming cut 8 bases from V and 4 bases from J; bases unmatched to any gene: 11. The CDR3 spans 15 residues. CDR1 and CDR2 (germline): SNHLY, FYNNEI. The variable domain in full, with the rest retrieved from reference TRBV2 and TRBJ2-3, is EPEVTQTPSHQVTQMGQEVILRCVPISNHLYFYWYRQILGQKVEFLVSFYNNEISEKSEIFDDQFSVERPDGSNFTLKIRSTKLEDSAMYFCASALAGRAPDTQYFGPGTRLTVL.

This sequence joins TRBV19 and TRBJ1-3; D gene ambiguous. Trimming shortened V by 1 base and J by 4 bases, and 14 bases separated the two germline ends. The CDR3 spans 16 residues. Per germline, CDR1 LNHDA and CDR2 SQIVND (reference sequence). The CDR3 sequence is CASSIVWKIEGNTIYF. In DNA form, the CDR3 reads TGTGCCAGTAGTATAGTTTGGAAGATAGAAGGAAACACCATATATTTT.

The chain combines TRBV10-3 with TRBJ1-2; 10 bases are shared with TRBD1. The length of the CDR3 is 13 residues. With V trimmed by 6 bases and J by 8 bases, 6 bases remained unmatched. Germline V lookup: CDR1 ENHRY, CDR2 SYGVKD. CDR3 amino acids: CAIRTGGGKGYTF. The CDR3 DNA is TGTGCCATCAGGACAGGGGGCGGGAAGGGCTACACCTTC.

The chain has TRBV6-5 and TRBJ1-2; the match to TRBD1 covers 7 bases. CDR3 size: 13 residues. Germline CDR1 and CDR2: MNHEY and SVGAGI. The V gene end was trimmed by 9 bases and the J gene end by 2 bases; junction bases not matched to a gene: 6. In DNA, the CDR3 is TGTGCCAGACAGGGGTATAAGAACTATGGCTACACCTTC. As protein: CARQGYKNYGYTF.

The rearrangement uses TRBV6-5 and TRBJ1-5; D possibly corresponds to TRBD1 (6 bases). The CDR3 has 15 amino acids. The germline gives CDR1 MNHEY, CDR2 SVGAGI. V lost 5 bases and J 2 bases, leaving 13 bases between the germline ends. Written as DNA, the CDR3 is TGTGCCAGCAGTCCCACAGGGCCCGGCAATCAGCCCCAGCATTTT. It codes for CASSPTGPGNQPQHF.

J is TRBJ2-5 and V is TRBV29-1; D gene uncertain. This CDR3 is 12 amino acids long. CDR1 and CDR2 from the germline V gene are SQVTM and ANQGSEA. The V and J ends lost 1 base and 5 bases respectively, with 8 bases between them. The CDR3 bases are TGCAGCGTTGAAGGTGGGCCGGAGACCCAGTACTTC. This gives the protein CSVEGGPETQYF.

In its sample, this clone was seen once. This chain joins TRBV2 and TRBJ2-5; 7 nucleotides align to TRBD2. Per the germline V gene, CDR1 is SNHLY and CDR2 is FYNNEI. The CDR3 is 16 amino acids. V lost 6 bases, J lost 5 bases, and 15 bases stayed unmatched. Here the CDR3 DNA reads TGTGCCAGCAGACCCGGGAGCGGGGTCGTCGGCGAGACCCAGTACTTC. Translating gives CASRPGSGVVGETQYF.

This chain links TRBV14 with TRBJ1-1; 7 positions agree with TRBD1. Germline trimming cut 0 bases from V and 7 bases from J; bases unmatched to any gene: 2. Germline V CDR1 and CDR2: SGHDN, FVKESK. This CDR3 has 13 residues. The chain's CDR3 is CASSQEGTVEAFF. The CDR3, as DNA: TGTGCCAGCAGCCAAGAAGGGACAGTTGAAGCTTTCTTT.

This rearrangement joins TRBV29-1 to TRBJ1-1; D is ambiguous. The CDR3 totals 14 residues. V was trimmed by 4 bases and J by 1 base, leaving 13 bases between them. Per the germline V gene, CDR1 is SQVTM and CDR2 is ANQGSEA. CDR3 residues: CSVALGQTNTEAFF. DNA of the CDR3: TGCAGCGTTGCATTGGGTCAGACGAACACTGAAGCTTTCTTT.

The chain carries TRBV27 and TRBJ1-2, with TRBD1 as a possible D gene (6 bases). CDR1 and CDR2 from the germline V gene are MNHEY and SMNVEV (reference sequence). Trimming stripped 5 bases from V and 2 bases from J, with 18 bases between. This CDR3 region has 16 residues. This CDR3 is CASSPKLQGPNYGYTF. DNA of the CDR3: TGTGCCAGCAGTCCTAAATTACAGGGCCCGAACTATGGCTACACCTTC.

The genes are TRBV12-5 and TRBJ1-2; possible D gene TRBD1, 5 bases. The germline V gene encodes CDR1 LGHNT and CDR2 FRNRAP. The V end lost 2 bases, the J end lost 2 bases, and 9 bases lay between the germline ends. The CDR3 runs 14 residues. The CDR3, as DNA: TGTGCTAGTGGTTTGACGGGGCAGAACTATGGCTACACCTTC. As protein: CASGLTGQNYGYTF.

The chain combines TRBV5-5 with TRBJ2-7; no reliable D call. From germline, CDR1 is SGHKS and CDR2 YYEKEE (reference sequence). V lost 1 base and J 2 bases, leaving 7 bases between the germline ends. The CDR3 runs 13 residues. Here the CDR3 DNA reads TGTGCCAGCAGCTTGTACAGCGCCTACGAGCAGTACTTC. Translating gives CASSLYSAYEQYF.

The CDR3 loop reads CASSAGFGETQYF. CDR3 DNA sequence: TGTGCCAGCAGTGCTGGATTCGGAGAGACCCAGTACTTC. The chain combines TRBV2 with TRBJ2-5; D uncertain. V lost 4 bases to trimming and J lost 4 bases, with 10 bases between them. Per germline, CDR1 SNHLY and CDR2 FYNNEI. CDR3 size: 13 residues.

The chain carries TRBV5-1 and TRBJ1-1; perhaps TRBD1 as D (6 bases). V was shortened by 0 bases and J by 3 bases, with 12 bases between the two germline ends. The V gene's germline CDR1 is SGHRS and CDR2 YFSETQ. The CDR3 loop spans 15 amino acids. CDR3 sequence reads: CASSLDRVGDTEAFF. As DNA, the CDR3 is TGCGCCAGCAGCTTGGACAGGGTGGGGGACACTGAAGCTTTCTTT.

V and J are TRBV2 and TRBJ1-5; D may be TRBD1 (5 bases). The V end lost 8 bases, the J end lost 6 bases, and 14 bases lay between the germline ends. The CDR3 is 13 residues long. CDR1 SNHLY and CDR2 FYNNEI come from the germline V gene. The CDR3 loop is CASSISTVQPQHF. In nucleotides, the CDR3 is TGTGCCAGCTCGATATCGACAGTTCAGCCCCAGCATTTT.

The V call is TRBV20-1, the J call TRBJ2-5, with unresolved D. The CDR3 consists of 13 residues. CDR1 DFQATT and CDR2 SNEGSKA come from the germline V gene (reference sequence). Trimming shortened V by 3 bases and J by 4 bases, and 12 bases separated the two germline ends. The CDR3 loop is CSASVSTPETQYF. The DNA of the CDR3 is TGCAGTGCTAGTGTATCTACCCCAGAGACCCAGTACTTC.

The rearrangement joins TRBV2 to TRBJ1-1, with no clear D. CDR3 length: 14 amino acids. The germline V gene encodes CDR1 SNHLY and CDR2 FYNNEI. Trimming left V 5 bases short and J 0 bases short, with 10 bases between. The CDR3 sequence is CASSLTRVNTEAFF. Here the CDR3 DNA reads TGTGCCAGCAGTTTAACACGGGTGAACACTGAAGCTTTCTTT.

The rearrangement uses TRBV2 and TRBJ2-3; D unclear. Germline loops: CDR1 SNHLY, CDR2 FYNNEI. The CDR3 consists of 16 residues. V lost 5 bases to trimming and J lost 4 bases, with 19 bases between them. CDR3 sequence: CASSPPDVSTPDTQYF. CDR3 in DNA: TGTGCCAGCAGTCCCCCCGATGTCAGCACCCCAGATACGCAGTATTTT.

This sequence joins TRBV4-2 and TRBJ2-7; a possible D gene is TRBD2 (6 bases). The germline gives CDR1 LGHNA, CDR2 YNFKEQ. Deletions cut 1 base from V and 4 bases from J, with 14 bases between. CDR3 length equals 15 residues. Here the CDR3 reads CASSQGLGGEYEQYF. CDR3 DNA: TGTGCCAGCAGCCAAGGGCTGGGCGGGGAATACGAGCAGTACTTC.

This rearrangement joins TRBV5-4 to TRBJ2-5; D tentatively fits TRBD1 or TRBD2 (5 bases each). Deletions cut 3 bases from V and 5 bases from J, with 17 bases between. Germline-derived CDR1 and CDR2 are SGHNT and YYREEE (reference sequence). CDR3 length: 15 residues. The CDR3 DNA reads as TGTGCCAGCAGCTCCCCAGCAGGGAGTGGGGAGACCCAGTACTTC. This sequence encodes CASSSPAGSGETQYF. Complete variable domain (other parts from reference TRBV5-4 and TRBJ2-5): ETGVTQSPTHLIKTRGQQVTLRCSSQSGHNTVSWYQQALGQGPQFIFQYYREEENGRGNFPPRFSGLQFPNYSSELNVNALELDDSALYLCASSSPAGSGETQYFGPGTRLLVL.

The chain has TRBV11-3 and TRBJ1-3; D unresolved. Germline CDR1 reads SGHNT; CDR2 reads YENEEA. V was trimmed by 1 base and J by 1 base, leaving 8 bases between them. The CDR3 is 15 residues long. In DNA form, the CDR3 reads TGTGCCAGCAGCTTAGGAGGGAGTTCTGGAAACACCATATATTTT. Amino acid sequence: CASSLGGSSGNTIYF.

The gene calls are TRBV4-1 and TRBJ2-5, with D perhaps TRBD2 (5 bases). Germline V CDR1 and CDR2: MGHRA, YSYEKL. This CDR3 comprises 20 residues. The V end lost 2 bases, the J end lost 5 bases, and 30 bases lay between the germline ends. This CDR3 is CASSQLPPSSSQTVRETQYF. CDR3 bases: TGCGCCAGCAGCCAACTCCCTCCTAGCAGCAGCCAAACCGTTCGGGAGACCCAGTACTTC.

The V and J genes are TRBV19 and TRBJ2-1; 8 bases are shared with TRBD1. The CDR3 has 15 amino acids. The germline gives CDR1 LNHDA, CDR2 SQIVND (reference sequence). The V segment lost 3 bases and the J segment 9 bases; nucleotides outside the gene matches: 10. CDR3 amino acids: CASSMIGGQGSEQFF. CDR3 sequence (DNA): TGTGCCAGTAGTATGATAGGTGGACAGGGAAGTGAGCAGTTCTTC.